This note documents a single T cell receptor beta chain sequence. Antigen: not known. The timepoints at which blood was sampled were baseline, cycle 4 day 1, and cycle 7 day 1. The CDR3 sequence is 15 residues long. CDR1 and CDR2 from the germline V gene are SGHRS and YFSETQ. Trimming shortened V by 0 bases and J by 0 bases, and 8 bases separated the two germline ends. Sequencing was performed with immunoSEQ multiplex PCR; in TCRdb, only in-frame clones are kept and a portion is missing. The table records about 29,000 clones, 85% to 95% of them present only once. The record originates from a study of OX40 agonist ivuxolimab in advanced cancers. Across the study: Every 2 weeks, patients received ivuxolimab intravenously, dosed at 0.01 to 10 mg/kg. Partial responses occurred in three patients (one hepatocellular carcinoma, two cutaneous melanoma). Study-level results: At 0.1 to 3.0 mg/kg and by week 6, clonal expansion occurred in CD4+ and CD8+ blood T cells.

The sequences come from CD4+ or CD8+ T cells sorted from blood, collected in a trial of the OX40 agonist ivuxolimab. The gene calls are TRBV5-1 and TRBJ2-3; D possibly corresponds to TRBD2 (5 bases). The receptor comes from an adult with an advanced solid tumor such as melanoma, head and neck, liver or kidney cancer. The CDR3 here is CASSLGGPSTDTQYF. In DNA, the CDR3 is TGCGCCAGCAGCTTGGGAGGGCCTAGCACAGATACGCAGTATTTT. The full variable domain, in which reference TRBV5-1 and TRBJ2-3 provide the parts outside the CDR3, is KAGVTQTPRYLIKTRGQQVTLSCSPISGHRSVSWYQQTPGQGLQFLFEYFSETQRNKGNFPGRFSGRQFSNSRSEMNVSTLELGDSALYLCASSLGGPSTDTQYFGPGTRLTVL.